This T cell receptor (beta chain) was captured by sequencing in a study of human T cells and chemical hapten exposure. Noted time point: patch test 3, about 24 weeks after DPC sensitization. Indicated treatment: therapeutic diphenylcyclopropenone sensitization with weekly scalp DPC. Non-pregnant alopecia patients aged 18 to 70, suitable for DPC therapy. V lost 6 bases and J 8 bases, leaving 16 bases between the germline ends. CDR3 length: 13 residues. TCRdb reanalysed the RACE reads using MiXCR and keeps one entry per CDR3 protein. The sample shows about 120,000 distinct CDR3 sequences, roughly 12% of them seen only once.

This sequence was found in a woman in her fifties or sixties with alopecia areata. Some clones in this sample may be carry-over from other donors' samples. The rearrangement joins TRBV12-3 or TRBV12-4 to TRBJ1-1; a possible D gene is TRBD1 (6 bases). Sequencing was performed on whole blood, taken in connection with sensitization to the hapten diphenylcyclopropenone (DPC). Here the CDR3 reads CASSPTGGWEAFF. CDR3 bases: TGTGCCAGCAGCCCGACGGGGGGCTGGGAAGCTTTCTTT.